This TCR beta chain was documented in a study of T cells in Graves' hyperthyroidism and ophthalmopathy. Amplified regions were TCR beta CDR3 sequences from RNA transcripts. Carried out on the TCR CDR3, a first-round RT-PCR used the HTBI primer set. TCRdb re-analysed the multiplex PCR reads in MiXCR, keeping a single row per CDR3 protein. The repertoire holds 600,000 or so distinct CDR3 sequences, with around 16% as singletons. Lactation, pregnancy, other autoimmune disease or uncontrolled infection led to exclusion of patients. This CDR3 region has 12 residues. In germline, CDR1 is DFQATT, CDR2 SNEGSKA (reference sequence). V shed 3 bases and J shed 14 bases, with 14 bases lying between them.

This receptor was obtained from a woman younger than 45 with Graves' hyperthyroidism. The V call is TRBV20-1, the J call TRBJ1-6; D unclear. The sample comprised blood. The CDR3 nucleotides read TGCAGTGCTAGCACGGCCTGGGCGGCCCTCCACTTT. It codes for CSASTAWAALHF.